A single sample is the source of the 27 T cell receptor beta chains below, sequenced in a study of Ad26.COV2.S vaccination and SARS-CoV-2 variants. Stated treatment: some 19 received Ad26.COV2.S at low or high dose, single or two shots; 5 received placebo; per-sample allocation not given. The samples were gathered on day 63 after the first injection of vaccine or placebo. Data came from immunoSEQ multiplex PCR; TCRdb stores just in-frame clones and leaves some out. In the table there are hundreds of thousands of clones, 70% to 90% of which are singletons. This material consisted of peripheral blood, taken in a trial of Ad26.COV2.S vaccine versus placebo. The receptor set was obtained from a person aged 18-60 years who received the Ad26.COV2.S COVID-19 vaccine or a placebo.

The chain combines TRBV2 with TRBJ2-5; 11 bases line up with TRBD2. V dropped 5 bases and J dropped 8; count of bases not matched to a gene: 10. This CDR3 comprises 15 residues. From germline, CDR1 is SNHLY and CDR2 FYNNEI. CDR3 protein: CASSFLLAGGETQYF. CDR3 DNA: TGTGCCAGCAGTTTTCTTCTAGCGGGGGGCGAAACCCAGTACTTC.

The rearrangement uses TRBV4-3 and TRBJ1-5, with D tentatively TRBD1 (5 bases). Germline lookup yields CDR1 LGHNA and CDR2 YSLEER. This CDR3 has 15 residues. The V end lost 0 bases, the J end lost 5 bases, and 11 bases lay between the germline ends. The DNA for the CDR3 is TGCGCCAGCAGCCAAGATCGTGTGGGGGATCAGCCCCAGCATTTT. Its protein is CASSQDRVGDQPQHF.

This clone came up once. The CDR3 DNA follows: TGCGCCAGCAGCTGGGACAGGGGTCAAGAGACCCAGTACTTC. It encodes CASSWDRGQETQYF. V and J are TRBV5-1 and TRBJ2-5, with TRBD1 matching over 10 bases. The CDR3 length is 14 residues. V gave up 3 bases and J gave up 2 bases; unmatched junction bases: 1. Germline V gene sequence: CDR1 SGHRS, CDR2 YFSETQ.

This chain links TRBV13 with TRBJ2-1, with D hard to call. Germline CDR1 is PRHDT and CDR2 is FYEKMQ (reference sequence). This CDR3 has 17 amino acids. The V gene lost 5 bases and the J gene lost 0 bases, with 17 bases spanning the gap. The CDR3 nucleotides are TGTGCCAGCAGCCCCCCTCTACACACGAGCTCCTACAATGAGCAGTTCTTC. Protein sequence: CASSPPLHTSSYNEQFF.

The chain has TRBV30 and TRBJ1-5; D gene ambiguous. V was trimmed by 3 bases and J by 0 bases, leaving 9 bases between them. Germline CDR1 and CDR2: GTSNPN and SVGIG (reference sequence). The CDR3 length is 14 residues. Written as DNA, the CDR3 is TGTGCCTGGAGCGGCAGCCATAGCAATCAGCCCCAGCATTTT. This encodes CAWSGSHSNQPQHF.

This chain's CDR3 is CASSPMDGHATNEKLFF. The CDR3 nucleotides are TGTGCCAGCTCACCAATGGACGGACATGCAACTAATGAAAAACTGTTTTTT. The chain combines TRBV18 with TRBJ1-4, with a weak D call TRBD1 (5 bases). Trimming shortened V by 2 bases and J by 0 bases, and 13 bases separated the two germline ends. The CDR3 consists of 17 residues. From germline, CDR1 is KGHSH and CDR2 LQKENI.

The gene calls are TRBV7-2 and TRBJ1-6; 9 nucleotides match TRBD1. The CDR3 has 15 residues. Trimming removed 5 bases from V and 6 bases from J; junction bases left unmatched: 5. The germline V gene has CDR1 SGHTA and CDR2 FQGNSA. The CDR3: CASSTLQGANSPLHF. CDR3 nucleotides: TGTGCCAGCAGCACGTTACAGGGGGCTAATTCACCCCTCCACTTT.

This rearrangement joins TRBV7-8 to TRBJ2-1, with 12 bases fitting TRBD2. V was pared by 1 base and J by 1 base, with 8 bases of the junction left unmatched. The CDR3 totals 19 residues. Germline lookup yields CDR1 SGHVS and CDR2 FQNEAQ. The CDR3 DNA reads TGTGCCAGCAGCTTAGACCTAGCGGGGGGGTCTCCTTCCTACAATGAGCAGTTCTTC. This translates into CASSLDLAGGSPSYNEQFF.

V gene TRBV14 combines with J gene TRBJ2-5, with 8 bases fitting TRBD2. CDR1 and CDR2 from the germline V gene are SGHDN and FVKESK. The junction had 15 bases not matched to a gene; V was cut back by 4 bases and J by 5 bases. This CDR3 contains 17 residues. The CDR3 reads CASSPLAGRNLGETQYF. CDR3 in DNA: TGTGCCAGCAGCCCGCTAGCGGGCAGAAACCTAGGGGAGACCCAGTACTTC.

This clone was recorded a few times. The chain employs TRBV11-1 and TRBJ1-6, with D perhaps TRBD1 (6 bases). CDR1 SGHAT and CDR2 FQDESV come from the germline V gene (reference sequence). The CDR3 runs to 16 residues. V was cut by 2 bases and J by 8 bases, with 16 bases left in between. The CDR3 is CASSLRGEGSHSPLHF. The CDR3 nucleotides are TGTGCCAGCAGCTTAAGGGGGGAAGGGAGCCATTCACCCCTCCACTTT.

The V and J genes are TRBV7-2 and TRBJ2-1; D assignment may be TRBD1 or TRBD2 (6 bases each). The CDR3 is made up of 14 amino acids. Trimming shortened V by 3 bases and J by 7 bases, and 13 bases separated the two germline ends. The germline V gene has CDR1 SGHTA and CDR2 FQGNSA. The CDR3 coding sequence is TGTGCCAGCAGCTTTGGTGGGGGGCGGAATGAGCAGTTCTTC. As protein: CASSFGGGRNEQFF.

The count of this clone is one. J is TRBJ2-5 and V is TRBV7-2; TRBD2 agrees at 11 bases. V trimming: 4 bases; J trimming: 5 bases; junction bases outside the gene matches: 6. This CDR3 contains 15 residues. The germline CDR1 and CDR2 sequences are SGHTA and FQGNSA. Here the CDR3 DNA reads TGTGCCAGCAGCTATATAGCGGGAGGGCTGGAGACCCAGTACTTC. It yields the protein CASSYIAGGLETQYF.

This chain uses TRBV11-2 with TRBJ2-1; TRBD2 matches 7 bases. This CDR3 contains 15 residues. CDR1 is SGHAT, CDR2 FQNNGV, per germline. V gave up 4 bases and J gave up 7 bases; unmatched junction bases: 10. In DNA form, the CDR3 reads TGTGCCAGCAGCTCATTAAGCGGGAAGGGTAATGAGCAGTTCTTC. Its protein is CASSSLSGKGNEQFF.

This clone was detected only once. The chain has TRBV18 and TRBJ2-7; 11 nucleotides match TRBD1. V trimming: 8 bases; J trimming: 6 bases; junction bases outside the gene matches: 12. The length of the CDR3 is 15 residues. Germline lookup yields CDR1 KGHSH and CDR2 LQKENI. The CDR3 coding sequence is TGTGCCAGCCACCGGACAGGGGGCCAAAAGGGCGAGCAGTACTTC. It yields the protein CASHRTGGQKGEQYF.

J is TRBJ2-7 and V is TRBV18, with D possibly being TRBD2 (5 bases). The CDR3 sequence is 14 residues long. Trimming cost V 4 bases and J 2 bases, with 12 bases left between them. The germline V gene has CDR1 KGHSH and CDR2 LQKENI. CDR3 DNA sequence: TGTGCCAGCTCACGTAGGGCGGAGGCCTACGAGCAGTACTTC. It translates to CASSRRAEAYEQYF.

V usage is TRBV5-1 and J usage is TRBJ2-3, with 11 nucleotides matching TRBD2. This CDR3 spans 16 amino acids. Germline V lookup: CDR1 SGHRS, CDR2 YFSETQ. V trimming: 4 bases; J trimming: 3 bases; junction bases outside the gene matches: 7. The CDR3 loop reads CASSPLAGGPTDTQYF. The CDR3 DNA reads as TGCGCCAGCAGCCCCTTAGCGGGAGGGCCGACAGATACGCAGTATTTT.

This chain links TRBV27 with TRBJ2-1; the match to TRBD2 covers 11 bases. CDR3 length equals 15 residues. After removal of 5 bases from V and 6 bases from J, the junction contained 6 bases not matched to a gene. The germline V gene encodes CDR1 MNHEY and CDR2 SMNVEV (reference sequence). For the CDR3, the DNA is TGTGCCAGCAGTCCGATACTAGCGGGAGTCAATGAGCAGTTCTTC. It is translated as CASSPILAGVNEQFF.

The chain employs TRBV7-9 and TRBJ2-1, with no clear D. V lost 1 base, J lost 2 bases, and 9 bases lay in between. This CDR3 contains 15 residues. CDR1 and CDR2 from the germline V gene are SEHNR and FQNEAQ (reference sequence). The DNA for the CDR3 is TGTGCCAGCAGCTTAGTACGGTTTACCTACAATGAGCAGTTCTTC. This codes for CASSLVRFTYNEQFF.

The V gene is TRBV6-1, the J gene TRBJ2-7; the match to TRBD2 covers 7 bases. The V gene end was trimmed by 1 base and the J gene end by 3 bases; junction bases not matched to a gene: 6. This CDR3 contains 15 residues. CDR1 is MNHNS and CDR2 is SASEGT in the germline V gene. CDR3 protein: CASSEGAGGGYEQYF. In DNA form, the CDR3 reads TGTGCCAGCAGTGAAGGGGCAGGCGGGGGCTACGAGCAGTACTTC.

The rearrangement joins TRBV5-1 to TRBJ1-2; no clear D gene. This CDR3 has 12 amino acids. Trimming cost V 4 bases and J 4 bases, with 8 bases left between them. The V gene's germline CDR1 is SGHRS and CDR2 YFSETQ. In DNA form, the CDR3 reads TGCGCCAGCAGCCCGATAGGCTATGGCTACACCTTC. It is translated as CASSPIGYGYTF.

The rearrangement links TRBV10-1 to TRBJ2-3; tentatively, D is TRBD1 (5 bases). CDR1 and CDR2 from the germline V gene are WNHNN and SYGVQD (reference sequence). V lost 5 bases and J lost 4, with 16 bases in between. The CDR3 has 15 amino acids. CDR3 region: CASSPSAGIADTQYF. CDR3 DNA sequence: TGCGCCAGCAGTCCTTCCGCAGGGATTGCAGATACGCAGTATTTT.

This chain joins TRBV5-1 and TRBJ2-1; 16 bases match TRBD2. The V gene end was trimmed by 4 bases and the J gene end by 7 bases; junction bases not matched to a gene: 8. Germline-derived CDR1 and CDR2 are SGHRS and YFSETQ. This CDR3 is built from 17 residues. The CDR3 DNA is TGCGCCAGCAGCGCGGGACTAGCGGGAGGGCCAGGGAATGAGCAGTTCTTC. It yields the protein CASSAGLAGGPGNEQFF.

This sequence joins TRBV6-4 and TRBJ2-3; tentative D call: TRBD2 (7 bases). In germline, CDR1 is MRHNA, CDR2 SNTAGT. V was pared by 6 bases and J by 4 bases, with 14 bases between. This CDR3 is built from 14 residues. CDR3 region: CASSTGGQPDTQYF. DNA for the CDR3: TGTGCCAGCAGCACCGGGGGGCAGCCAGATACGCAGTATTTT.

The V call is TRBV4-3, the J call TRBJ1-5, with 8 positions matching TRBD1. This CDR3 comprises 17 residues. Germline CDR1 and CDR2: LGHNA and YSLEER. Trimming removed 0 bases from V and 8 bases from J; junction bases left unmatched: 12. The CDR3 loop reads CASSQDRDRLNGKPQHF. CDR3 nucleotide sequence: TGCGCCAGCAGCCAAGACCGGGACAGGCTCAATGGGAAGCCCCAGCATTTT.

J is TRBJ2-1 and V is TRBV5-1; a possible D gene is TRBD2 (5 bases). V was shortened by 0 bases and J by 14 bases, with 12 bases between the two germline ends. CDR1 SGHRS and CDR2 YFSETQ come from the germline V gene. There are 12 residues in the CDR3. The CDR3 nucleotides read TGCGCCAGCAGCTTGGAACTAGGTGGGGAGTTCTTC. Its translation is CASSLELGGEFF. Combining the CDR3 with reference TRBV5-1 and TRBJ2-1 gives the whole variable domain KAGVTQTPRYLIKTRGQQVTLSCSPISGHRSVSWYQQTPGQGLQFLFEYFSETQRNKGNFPGRFSGRQFSNSRSEMNVSTLELGDSALYLCASSLELGGEFFGPGTRLTVL.

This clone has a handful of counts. CDR3 bases: TGCAGCGTTGGACAGCCGAACACTGAAGCTTTCTTT. It yields the protein CSVGQPNTEAFF. This chain joins TRBV29-1 and TRBJ1-1; a possible D gene is TRBD1 (5 bases). V shed 4 bases and J shed 1 base, with 7 bases lying between them. CDR1 and CDR2 (germline): SQVTM, ANQGSEA. CDR3 size: 12 residues. Together with reference TRBV29-1 and TRBJ1-1, the CDR3 gives the full variable domain: SAVISQKPSRDICQRGTSLTIQCQVDSQVTMMFWYRQQPGQSLTLIATANQGSEATYESGFVIDKFPISRPNLTFSTLTVSNMSPEDSSIYLCSVGQPNTEAFFGQGTRLTVV.

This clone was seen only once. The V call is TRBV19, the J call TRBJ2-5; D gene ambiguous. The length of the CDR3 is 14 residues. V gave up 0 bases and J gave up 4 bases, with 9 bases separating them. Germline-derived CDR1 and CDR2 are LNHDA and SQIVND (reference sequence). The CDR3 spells CASSIDGSLETQYF. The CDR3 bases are TGTGCCAGTAGTATAGATGGTAGCTTAGAGACCCAGTACTTC. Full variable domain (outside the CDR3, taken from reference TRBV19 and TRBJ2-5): DGGITQSPKYLFRKEGQNVTLSCEQNLNHDAMYWYRQDPGQGLRLIYYSQIVNDFQKGDIAEGYSVSREKKESFPLTVTSAQKNPTAFYLCASSIDGSLETQYFGPGTRLLVL.